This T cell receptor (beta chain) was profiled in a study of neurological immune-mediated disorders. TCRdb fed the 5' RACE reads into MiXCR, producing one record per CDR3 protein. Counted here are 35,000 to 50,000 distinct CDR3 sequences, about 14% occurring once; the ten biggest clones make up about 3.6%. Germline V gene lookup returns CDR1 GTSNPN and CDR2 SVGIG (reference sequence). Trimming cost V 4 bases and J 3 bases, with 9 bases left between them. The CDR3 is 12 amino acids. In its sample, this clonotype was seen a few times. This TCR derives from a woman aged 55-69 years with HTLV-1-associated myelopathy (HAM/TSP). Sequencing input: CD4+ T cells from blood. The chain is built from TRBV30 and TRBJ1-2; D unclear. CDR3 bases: TGTGCCTGGACCAAGGGTCACTATGGCTACACCTTC. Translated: CAWTKGHYGYTF.